A single sample gave rise to the 10 T cell receptor beta chains below, sequenced in a study of blood T cell repertoires in COVID-19. Libraries were prepared by immunoSEQ multiplex PCR; TCRdb keeps only in-frame clonotypes and omits some of them. Of just over 300,000 clones in the sample, approximately 89% are singletons; the top ten hold roughly a tenth. Material for sequencing was PBMCs or T cells enriched from blood (not recorded which). The receptor set was obtained from a woman in her 40s who had recovered from COVID-19.

The rearrangement uses TRBV27 and TRBJ2-7; D perhaps matches TRBD2 (5 bases). Per germline, CDR1 MNHEY and CDR2 SMNVEV (reference sequence). The CDR3 sequence is 11 residues long. Trimming left V 11 bases short and J 4 bases short, with 12 bases between. In DNA form, the CDR3 reads TGTGCCCCACTAGGGAGATACGAGCAGTACTTC. Protein product: CAPLGRYEQYF.

The J gene is TRBJ2-7, the V gene TRBV28; D might be TRBD2 (6 bases). This CDR3 is built from 14 residues. The germline CDR1 and CDR2 sequences are MDHEN and SYDVKM. The ends were cut back, 1 base at V and 4 bases at J, with 11 bases in the middle. This CDR3 is CASSLSPGTYEQYF. CDR3 sequence (DNA): TGTGCCAGCAGTTTATCTCCGGGGACTTACGAGCAGTACTTC. The full variable domain, rest sourced from reference TRBV28 and TRBJ2-7, is DVKVTQSSRYLVKRTGEKVFLECVQDMDHENMFWYRQDPGLGLRLIYFSYDVKMKEKGDIPEGYSVSREKKERFSLILESASTNQTSMYLCASSLSPGTYEQYFGPGTRLTVT.

The chain links TRBV27 to TRBJ1-2, with 10 positions matching TRBD1. The V and J ends lost 6 bases and 8 bases, in that order; junction bases with no gene match: 6. Germline-derived CDR1 and CDR2 are MNHEY and SMNVEV (reference sequence). This CDR3 region has 13 residues. The CDR3 protein is CASSPGQGKGYTF. CDR3 nucleotides: TGTGCCAGCAGCCCGGGACAGGGGAAAGGCTACACCTTC.

The chain joins TRBV7-2 to TRBJ2-5; 8 nucleotides align to TRBD1. Trimming cost V 5 bases and J 5 bases; bases outside gene matches: 13. This CDR3 is built from 16 residues. The V gene's germline CDR1 is SGHTA and CDR2 FQGNSA. The CDR3 sequence is CASSAGQGGPLETQYF. The CDR3 coding sequence is TGTGCCAGCAGCGCAGGACAGGGCGGACCTTTGGAGACCCAGTACTTC.

This clone has only one observation. This chain links TRBV25-1 with TRBJ2-1; the D gene is possibly TRBD2 (6 bases). The CDR3 sequence is 11 residues long. CDR1 and CDR2 (germline): MGHDK, SYGVNS. Trimming removed 11 bases at V and 4 bases at J, with 9 bases between. Written as DNA, the CDR3 is TGTGCCGGAGGGTCATACAATGAGCAGTTCTTC. It codes for CAGGSYNEQFF.

V is TRBV7-7 and J is TRBJ2-2, with 9 bases aligning to TRBD1. The CDR3 has 15 residues. In germline, CDR1 is SSHAT, CDR2 FNYEAQ (reference sequence). The CDR3 DNA sequence: TGTGCTAGCGGCCGGGACAGGGTGGACACCGGGGAGCTGTTTTTT. Translation: CASGRDRVDTGELFF.

This chain links TRBV7-6 with TRBJ2-1; TRBD1 agrees at 8 bases. Germline V lookup: CDR1 SGHVS, CDR2 FNYEAQ. The CDR3 has 15 amino acids. Trimming at V came to 6 bases and at J to 8 bases, leaving 12 bases not matched to a gene. CDR3 region: CASSFMDRAIDEQFF. CDR3 coding DNA: TGTGCCAGCAGTTTTATGGACAGGGCTATTGATGAGCAGTTCTTC.

This chain uses TRBV3-1 (or the pseudogene TRBV3-2) with TRBJ1-5; D possibly corresponds to TRBD1 (6 bases). Germline V CDR1 and CDR2: LGHDT, YNNKEL (reference sequence). With 0 bases removed from V and 7 bases from J, the gap between germline ends came to 10 bases. This CDR3 has 14 residues. The CDR3 here is CASSQEMGAQPQHF. The CDR3 nucleotides are TGTGCCAGCAGCCAAGAAATGGGGGCCCAGCCCCAGCATTTT.

The genes are TRBV28 and TRBJ1-1, with 9 bases identical to TRBD1. The CDR3 is made up of 14 amino acids. Germline V gene sequence: CDR1 MDHEN, CDR2 SYDVKM. The V and J ends lost 6 bases and 7 bases, in that order; junction bases with no gene match: 9. CDR3 region: CASRQDRGLVEAFF. The CDR3 region has the DNA TGTGCCAGCAGACAGGACAGGGGATTGGTTGAAGCTTTCTTT. The variable domain in full, completed from reference TRBV28 and TRBJ1-1, reads DVKVTQSSRYLVKRTGEKVFLECVQDMDHENMFWYRQDPGLGLRLIYFSYDVKMKEKGDIPEGYSVSREKKERFSLILESASTNQTSMYLCASRQDRGLVEAFFGQGTRLTVV.

The chain links TRBV28 to TRBJ1-4; the D is unclear. Germline V gene sequence: CDR1 MDHEN, CDR2 SYDVKM. The V gene lost 6 bases and the J gene lost 13 bases, with 12 bases spanning the gap. There are 11 residues in the CDR3. CDR3 coding DNA: TGTGCCAGCAGAGGGTGGGAGGGACTGTTTTTT. It yields the protein CASRGWEGLFF.